The 21 T cell receptor beta chains in this list originate from one sample, sequenced in a study of human T cells and chemical hapten exposure. Via MiXCR, TCRdb re-called the RACE reads, giving one row per CDR3 protein. This sample yields some 200,000 distinct CDR3 sequences, of which under 35% are seen a single time; less than 3.5% belongs to the top ten. Described time point: pre-sensitization, week 0. Treatment noted: therapeutic diphenylcyclopropenone sensitization with weekly scalp DPC. The sample here was whole blood, taken in connection with sensitization to the hapten diphenylcyclopropenone (DPC). The receptors come from a woman in her 30s with alopecia areata. Some clones in this sample may be carry-over from other donors' samples.

This clonotype occurred a few times. The chain uses TRBV28 and TRBJ2-7, with TRBD1 matching 8 bases. This CDR3 is built from 16 residues. Per the germline V gene, CDR1 is MDHEN and CDR2 is SYDVKM. The junction had 13 bases not matched to a gene; V was cut back by 5 bases and J by 4 bases. The DNA for the CDR3 is TGTGCCAGCAGTCCCGCCAGGACAGGGTCGGGGTACGAGCAGTACTTC. It is translated as CASSPARTGSGYEQYF.

The V gene is TRBV28, the J gene TRBJ2-2, with a tentative D call TRBD2 (6 bases). The CDR3 runs 14 residues. Germline V CDR1 and CDR2: MDHEN, SYDVKM. The ends were cut back, 3 bases at V and 3 bases at J, with 8 bases in the middle. DNA for the CDR3: TGTGCCAGCAGTTTCGGGACTTACACCGGGGAGCTGTTTTTT. Translating it yields CASSFGTYTGELFF.

The gene calls are TRBV4-2 and TRBJ2-7; 12 nucleotides agree with TRBD2. This CDR3 comprises 19 residues. Germline V CDR1 and CDR2: LGHNA, YNFKEQ. Trimming at V came to 0 bases and at J to 3 bases, leaving 12 bases not matched to a gene. The CDR3 protein is CASSQEGTLAGGSLYEQYF. The CDR3 DNA sequence: TGTGCCAGCAGCCAAGAGGGGACACTAGCGGGGGGCTCCCTCTACGAGCAGTACTTC.

CDR3 sequence (DNA): TGTGCCAGCAGTTCGCCGACTAGCGGTGCCTACGAGCAGTACTTC. It specifies CASSSPTSGAYEQYF. V gene TRBV6-2 or TRBV6-3 combines with J gene TRBJ2-7, with 9 bases that match TRBD2. Germline V lookup: CDR1 MNHEY, CDR2 SVGEGT. The CDR3 has 15 amino acids. The V segment lost 4 bases and the J segment 2 bases; nucleotides outside the gene matches: 6.

This clonotype was counted a few times. The chain uses TRBV29-1 and TRBJ2-3; a possible D gene is TRBD2 (5 bases). The CDR3 covers 14 residues. V was pared by 4 bases and J by 6 bases, with 17 bases between. In germline, CDR1 is SQVTM, CDR2 ANQGSEA. CDR3 protein: CSVGQRQLRDTQYF. The CDR3 nucleotides are TGCAGCGTTGGCCAGCGGCAGCTAAGGGATACGCAGTATTTT.

This clonotype came up a few times. The genes are TRBV20-1 and TRBJ2-3; 8 positions match TRBD2. V lost 3 bases and J lost 7; bases outside the gene matches: 9. The CDR3 covers 14 residues. Germline lookup yields CDR1 DFQATT and CDR2 SNEGSKA (reference sequence). The CDR3 DNA reads as TGCAGTGCTAGCGGACTAGCAGGAGACAATACGCAGTATTTT. This translates into CSASGLAGDNTQYF.

DNA of the CDR3: TGTGCCAGCAGCGTCGGACCTAACACCGGGGAGCTGTTTTTT. Encoded protein: CASSVGPNTGELFF. This chain connects TRBV9 to TRBJ2-2; D is ambiguous. This CDR3 is built from 14 residues. Trimming removed 2 bases at V and 2 bases at J, with 7 bases between. Germline CDR1 SGDLS, CDR2 YYNGEE. Variable domain in full (rest from reference TRBV9 and TRBJ2-2): DSGVTQTPKHLITATGQRVTLRCSPRSGDLSVYWYQQSLDQGLQFLIQYYNGEERAKGNILERFSAQQFPDLHSELNLSSLELGDSALYFCASSVGPNTGELFFGEGSRLTVL.

This chain links TRBV10-3 with TRBJ2-2; a weak D match, TRBD1 (6 bases). Germline CDR1 ENHRY, CDR2 SYGVKD. The V end was cut by 4 bases, the J end by 2 bases, with 11 bases between. The CDR3 has 15 residues. The CDR3 is CAISATTGNTGELFF. For the CDR3, the DNA is TGTGCCATCAGTGCCACGACAGGAAACACCGGGGAGCTGTTTTTT.

The DNA of the CDR3 is TGCGCCAGCAGCTTGGACGCTGAGGCCTACAATGAGCAGTTCTTC. Amino acids: CASSLDAEAYNEQFF. The chain links TRBV5-1 to TRBJ2-1, with D unclear. V lost 0 bases, J lost 2 bases, and 9 bases lay in between. CDR1 is SGHRS and CDR2 is YFSETQ in the germline V gene. The CDR3 has 15 residues.

This chain connects TRBV5-1 to TRBJ2-5; D gene unclear. Trimming shortened V by 7 bases and J by 1 base, and 8 bases separated the two germline ends. Germline V gene sequence: CDR1 SGHRS, CDR2 YFSETQ. This CDR3 is built from 12 residues. CDR3 in amino acids: CASVRFQETQYF. In DNA form, the CDR3 reads TGCGCCAGCGTCCGTTTCCAAGAGACCCAGTACTTC. Variable domain in full (rest from reference TRBV5-1 and TRBJ2-5): KAGVTQTPRYLIKTRGQQVTLSCSPISGHRSVSWYQQTPGQGLQFLFEYFSETQRNKGNFPGRFSGRQFSNSRSEMNVSTLELGDSALYLCASVRFQETQYFGPGTRLLVL.

The rearrangement uses TRBV10-3 and TRBJ1-1, with no clear D. Trimming removed 3 bases from V and 2 bases from J, with 7 bases in between. This CDR3 comprises 13 residues. The germline CDR1 and CDR2 sequences are ENHRY and SYGVKD. The CDR3 sequence is CAISEPGNTEAFF. In nucleotides, the CDR3 is TGTGCCATCAGTGAACCCGGTAACACTGAAGCTTTCTTT.

The chain has TRBV5-1 and TRBJ1-1; D ambiguous. The CDR3 covers 13 residues. Germline CDR1 is SGHRS and CDR2 is YFSETQ. V was clipped by 4 bases and J by 0 bases, with 7 bases between them. This chain's CDR3 is CASSAEVNTEAFF. In nucleotides, the CDR3 is TGCGCCAGCAGCGCCGAGGTGAACACTGAAGCTTTCTTT.

The chain carries TRBV28 and TRBJ1-5, with D uncertain. Germline CDR1 MDHEN, CDR2 SYDVKM. Trimming cost V 7 bases and J 2 bases, with 6 bases left between them. The CDR3 contains 12 residues. The CDR3 region is CASIGGNQPQHF. In nucleotides, the CDR3 is TGTGCCAGCATAGGTGGCAATCAGCCCCAGCATTTT.

V usage is TRBV10-2 and J usage is TRBJ2-2; D might be TRBD1 or TRBD2, each matching 6 bases. This CDR3 contains 14 residues. Germline CDR1 is WSHSY and CDR2 is SAAADI. The V gene lost 4 bases and the J gene lost 4 bases, with 10 bases spanning the gap. CDR3 sequence: CASSVGGPTGELFF. Here the CDR3 DNA reads TGCGCCAGCAGTGTTGGGGGGCCCACCGGGGAGCTGTTTTTT.

This clonotype was observed a handful of times. The chain employs TRBV5-5 and TRBJ2-2, with 8 bases lining up with TRBD1. V was clipped by 5 bases and J by 5 bases; unmatched bases: 11. This CDR3 contains 16 residues. Per germline, CDR1 SGHKS and CDR2 YYEKEE (reference sequence). The CDR3 bases are TGTGCCAGCAGTTTTTCAGGGGGCGCGGGGACCGGGGAGCTGTTTTTT. Encoded protein: CASSFSGGAGTGELFF.

Worth noting for this clonotype: Because it lacks the conserved phenylalanine or tryptophan at the end, this CDR3 is likely a read error. This sequence joins TRBV7-2 and TRBJ2-5; D may be TRBD2 (5 bases). Germline CDR1 SGHTA, CDR2 FQGNSA. Trimming stripped 1 base from V and 5 bases from J, with 17 bases between. The CDR3 has 16 amino acids. The CDR3 DNA reads as TGTGCCAGCAGCTTAGACCCTACGTCCCCGGGGGAGACCCAGTACTCC. Protein sequence: CASSLDPTSPGETQYS.

This clonotype was counted between two and nine times. The V and J genes are TRBV7-9 and TRBJ2-5; 7 nucleotides line up with TRBD1. This CDR3 has 16 amino acids. The trim removed 8 bases at V and 5 bases at J, leaving 17 bases unmatched. The V gene's germline CDR1 is SEHNR and CDR2 FQNEAQ (reference sequence). The DNA of the CDR3 is TGTGCCAGCGGCAAACCGCGAGGGGGACAGAGCGAGACCCAGTACTTC. This sequence encodes CASGKPRGGQSETQYF. Full variable domain (remainder filled in from reference TRBV7-9 and TRBJ2-5): DTGVSQNPRHKITKRGQNVTFRCDPISEHNRLYWYRQTLGQGPEFLTYFQNEAQLEKSRLLSDRFSAERPKGSFSTLEIQRTEQGDSAMYLCASGKPRGGQSETQYFGPGTRLLVL.

The J gene is TRBJ2-1, the V gene TRBV10-3, with D hard to call. The germline V and J ends were trimmed by 3 bases and 8 bases, with 14 bases remaining between them. The CDR3 has 14 residues. CDR1 and CDR2 (germline): ENHRY, SYGVKD. The CDR3 region has the DNA TGTGCCATCAGTGATATCGCCAGGCAGGATGAGCAGTTCTTC. Translated, it gives CAISDIARQDEQFF.

This clonotype has only a few counts. The chain links TRBV29-1 to TRBJ1-2; 8 nucleotides match TRBD1. The CDR3 runs to 11 residues. V was clipped by 7 bases and J by 7 bases; unmatched bases: 5. Germline lookup yields CDR1 SQVTM and CDR2 ANQGSEA. For the CDR3, the DNA is TGCAGCGCAGGGACAGGTCGTGGCTACACCTTC. Protein sequence: CSAGTGRGYTF.

The chain couples TRBV9 to TRBJ2-1, with TRBD2 matching 10 bases. Looked up from germline, CDR1 is SGDLS and CDR2 is YYNGEE. The CDR3 length is 15 residues. The V segment lost 2 bases and the J segment 2 bases; nucleotides outside the gene matches: 1. In DNA form, the CDR3 reads TGTGCCAGCAGCGTTAGCGGGAGGACCTACAATGAGCAGTTCTTC. Its protein product is CASSVSGRTYNEQFF.

The chain links TRBV28 to TRBJ1-1; 10 nucleotides line up with TRBD1. The junction had 11 bases not matched to a gene; V was cut back by 5 bases and J by 8 bases. The germline V gene has CDR1 MDHEN and CDR2 SYDVKM. The CDR3 loop spans 15 amino acids. CDR3 region: CASSRLGQGLREAFF. For the CDR3, the DNA is TGTGCCAGCAGTCGGTTGGGACAGGGGTTAAGAGAAGCTTTCTTT.